In this sample, the clone carrying this T cell receptor (beta chain) turned up a few times. The data are from a study of T-cell memory formation after mild COVID-19. TCRdb reprocessed the 5' RACE reads with MiXCR, giving one entry per CDR3 protein. Among some 130,000 distinct CDR3 sequences listed, about 15% were seen once. The TCR comes from a man aged 18 to 30 who had mild COVID-19 (a few samples of this study predate the infection). Cell type and time point are not known. The specimen sequenced was PBMCs or a T cell subset sorted from them (not recorded which).

CDR3 nucleotides: TGTGCCAGCTCACCACCGACAGGCCCCACTGAAGCTTTCTTT. It is translated as CASSPPTGPTEAFF. This chain joins TRBV18 and TRBJ1-1, with D possibly TRBD1 on 6 matching bases. Germline CDR1 and CDR2: KGHSH and LQKENI. The CDR3 sequence is 14 residues long. The V end was cut by 0 bases, the J end by 4 bases, with 9 bases between. Variable domain in full (rest from reference TRBV18 and TRBJ1-1): NAGVMQNPRHLVRRRGQEARLRCSPMKGHSHVYWYRQLPEEGLKFMVYLQKENIIDESGMPKERFSAEFPKEGPSILRIQQVVRGDSAAYFCASSPPTGPTEAFFGQGTRLTVV.